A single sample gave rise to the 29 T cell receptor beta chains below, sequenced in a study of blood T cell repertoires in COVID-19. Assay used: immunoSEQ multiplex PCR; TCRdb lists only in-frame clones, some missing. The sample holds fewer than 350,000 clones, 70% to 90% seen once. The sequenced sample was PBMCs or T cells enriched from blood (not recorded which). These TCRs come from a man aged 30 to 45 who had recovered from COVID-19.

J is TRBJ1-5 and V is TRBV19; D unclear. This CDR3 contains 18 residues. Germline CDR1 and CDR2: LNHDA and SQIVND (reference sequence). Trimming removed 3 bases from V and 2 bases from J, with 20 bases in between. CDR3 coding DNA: TGTGCCAGTAGTATCCAGCAGGCCTCCCTCTCGGGCAATCAGCCCCAGCATTTT. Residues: CASSIQQASLSGNQPQHF.

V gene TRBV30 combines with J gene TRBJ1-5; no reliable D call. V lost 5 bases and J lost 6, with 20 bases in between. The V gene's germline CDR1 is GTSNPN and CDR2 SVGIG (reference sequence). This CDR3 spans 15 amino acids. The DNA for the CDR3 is TGTGCCTGGTCTGTTCTGGGAGTCAACGGTCAGCCCCAGCATTTT. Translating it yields CAWSVLGVNGQPQHF. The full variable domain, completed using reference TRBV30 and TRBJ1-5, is SQTIHQWPATLVQPVGSPLSLECTVEGTSNPNLYWYRQAAGRGLQLLFYSVGIGQISSEVPQNLSASRPQDRQFILSSKKLLLSDSGFYLCAWSVLGVNGQPQHFGDGTRLSIL.

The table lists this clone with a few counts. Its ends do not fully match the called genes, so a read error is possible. The CDR3: CASRQVGTGSHEQYF. In nucleotides, the CDR3 is TGCGCCAGCAGGCAAGTGGGGACAGGCTCCCACGAGCAGTACTTC. The chain is built from TRBV4-1 and TRBJ2-7; 8 bases agree with TRBD1. Germline V gene lookup returns CDR1 MGHRA and CDR2 YSYEKL. The CDR3 sequence is 15 residues long.

This CDR3 reads CASSLIWTSGDTEAFF. DNA of the CDR3: TGCGCCAGCAGCTTAATATGGACTTCGGGGGACACTGAAGCTTTCTTT. V gene TRBV5-1 combines with J gene TRBJ1-1; TRBD1 might be the D (5 bases). V was clipped by 2 bases and J by 3 bases, with 17 bases between them. The germline CDR1 and CDR2 sequences are SGHRS and YFSETQ. CDR3 length equals 16 residues.

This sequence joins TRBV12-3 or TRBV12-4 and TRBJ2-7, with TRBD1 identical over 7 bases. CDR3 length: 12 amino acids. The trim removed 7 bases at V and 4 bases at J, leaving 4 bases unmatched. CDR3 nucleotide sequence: TGTGCCAGCACGACAGGGTGGTACGAGCAGTACTTC. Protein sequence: CASTTGWYEQYF.

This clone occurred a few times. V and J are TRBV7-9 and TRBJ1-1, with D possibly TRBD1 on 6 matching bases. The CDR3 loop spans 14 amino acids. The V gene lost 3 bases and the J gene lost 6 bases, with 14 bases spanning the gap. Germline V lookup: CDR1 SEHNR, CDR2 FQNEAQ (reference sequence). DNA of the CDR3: TGTGCCAGCAGCTTTTTCAGGGGTGGGGCTGAAGCTTTCTTT. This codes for CASSFFRGGAEAFF.

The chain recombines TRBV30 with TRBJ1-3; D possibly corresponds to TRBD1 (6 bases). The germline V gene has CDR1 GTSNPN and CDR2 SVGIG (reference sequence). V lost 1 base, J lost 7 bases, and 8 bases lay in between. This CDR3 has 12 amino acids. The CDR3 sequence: CAWSDRANTIYF. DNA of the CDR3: TGTGCCTGGAGTGACAGGGCGAACACCATATATTTT.

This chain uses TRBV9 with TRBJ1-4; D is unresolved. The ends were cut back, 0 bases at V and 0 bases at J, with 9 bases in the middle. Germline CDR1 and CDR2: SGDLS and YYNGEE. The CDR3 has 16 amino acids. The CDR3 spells CASSVGAASTNEKLFF. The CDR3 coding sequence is TGTGCCAGCAGCGTAGGTGCGGCCTCAACTAATGAAAAACTGTTTTTT.

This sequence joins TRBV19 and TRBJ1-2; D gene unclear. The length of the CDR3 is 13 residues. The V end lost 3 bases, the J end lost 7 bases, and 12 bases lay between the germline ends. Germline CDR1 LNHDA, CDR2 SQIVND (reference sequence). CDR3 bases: TGTGCCAGTAGTATTCGGCGGGCGAGTGGCTACACCTTC. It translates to CASSIRRASGYTF.

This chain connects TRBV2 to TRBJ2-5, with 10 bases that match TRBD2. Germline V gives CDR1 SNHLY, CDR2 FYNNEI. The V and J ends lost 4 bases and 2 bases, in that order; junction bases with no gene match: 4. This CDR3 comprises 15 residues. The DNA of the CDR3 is TGTGCCAGCAGTGGCACTAGCGGGGAACAAGAGACCCAGTACTTC. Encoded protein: CASSGTSGEQETQYF.

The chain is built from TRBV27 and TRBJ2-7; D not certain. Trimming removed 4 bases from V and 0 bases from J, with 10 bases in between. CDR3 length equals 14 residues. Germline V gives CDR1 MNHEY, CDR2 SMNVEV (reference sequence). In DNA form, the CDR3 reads TGTGCCAGCAGTTCCACAACATACTCCTACGAGCAGTACTTC. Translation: CASSSTTYSYEQYF.

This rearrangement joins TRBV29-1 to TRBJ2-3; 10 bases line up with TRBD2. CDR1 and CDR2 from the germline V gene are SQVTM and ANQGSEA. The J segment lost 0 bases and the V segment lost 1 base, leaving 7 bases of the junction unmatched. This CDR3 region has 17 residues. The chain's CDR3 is CSVEGLAGVPSTDTQYF. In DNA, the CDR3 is TGCAGCGTTGAAGGGCTAGCGGGGGTCCCTAGCACAGATACGCAGTATTTT.

CDR3 loop: CASTSGGGYGYTF. CDR3 nucleotide sequence: TGTGCCAGCACCTCTGGGGGGGGCTATGGCTACACCTTC. V usage is TRBV12-3 or TRBV12-4 and J usage is TRBJ1-2, with D perhaps TRBD1 (5 bases). This CDR3 comprises 13 residues. V was cut by 7 bases and J by 4 bases, with 13 bases left in between.

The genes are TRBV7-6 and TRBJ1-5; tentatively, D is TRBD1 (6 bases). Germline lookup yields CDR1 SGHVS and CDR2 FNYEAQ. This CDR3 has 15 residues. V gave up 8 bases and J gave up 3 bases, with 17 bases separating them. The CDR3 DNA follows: TGTGCCAGCGGCAAAGTGGACAGTTACAATCAGCCCCAGCATTTT. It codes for CASGKVDSYNQPQHF.

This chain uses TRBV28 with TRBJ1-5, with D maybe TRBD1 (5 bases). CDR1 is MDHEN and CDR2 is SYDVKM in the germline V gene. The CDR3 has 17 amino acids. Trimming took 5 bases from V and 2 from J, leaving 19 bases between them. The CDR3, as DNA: TGTGCCAGCAGTGACATGGACACTAACTACGGCAATCAGCCCCAGCATTTT. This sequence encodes CASSDMDTNYGNQPQHF.

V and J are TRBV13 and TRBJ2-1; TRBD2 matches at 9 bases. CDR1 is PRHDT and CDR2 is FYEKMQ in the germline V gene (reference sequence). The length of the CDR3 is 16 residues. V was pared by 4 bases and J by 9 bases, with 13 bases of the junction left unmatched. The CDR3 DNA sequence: TGTGCCAGCAGCTCATCAGAGAGCGGGGGGCCGGGTGAGCAGTTCTTC. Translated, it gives CASSSSESGGPGEQFF. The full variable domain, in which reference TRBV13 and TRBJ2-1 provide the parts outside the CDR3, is AAGVIQSPRHLIKEKRETATLKCYPIPRHDTVYWYQQGPGQDPQFLISFYEKMQSDKGSIPDRFSAQQFSDYHSELNMSSLELGDSALYFCASSSSESGGPGEQFFGPGTRLTVL.

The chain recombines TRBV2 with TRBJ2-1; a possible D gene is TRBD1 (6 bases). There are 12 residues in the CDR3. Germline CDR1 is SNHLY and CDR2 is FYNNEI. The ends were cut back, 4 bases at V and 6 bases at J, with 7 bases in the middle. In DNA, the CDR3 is TGTGCCAGCAGTGGCAGGGGCAATGAGCAGTTCTTC. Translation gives CASSGRGNEQFF.

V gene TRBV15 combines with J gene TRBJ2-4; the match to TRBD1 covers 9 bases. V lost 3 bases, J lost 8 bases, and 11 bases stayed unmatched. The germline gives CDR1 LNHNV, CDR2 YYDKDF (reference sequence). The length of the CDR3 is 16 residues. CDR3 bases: TGTGCCACCAGCAGCGAACAGGGGGCGGCGGGTTACATTCAGTACTTC. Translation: CATSSEQGAAGYIQYF.

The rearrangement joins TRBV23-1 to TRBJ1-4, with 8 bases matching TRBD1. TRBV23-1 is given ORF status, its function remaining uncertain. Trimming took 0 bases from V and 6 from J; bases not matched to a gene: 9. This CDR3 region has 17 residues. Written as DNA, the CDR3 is TGCGCCAGCAGTCAATCGGGGTTGGGGACAGGCGATGAAAAACTGTTTTTT. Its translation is CASSQSGLGTGDEKLFF.

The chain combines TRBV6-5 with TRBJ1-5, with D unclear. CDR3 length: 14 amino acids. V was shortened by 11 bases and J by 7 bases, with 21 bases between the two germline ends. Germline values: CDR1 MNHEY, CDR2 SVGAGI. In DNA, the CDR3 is TGTGCCTCCAGAGGCCCTATAGTCGGCCAGCCCCAGCATTTT. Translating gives CASRGPIVGQPQHF.

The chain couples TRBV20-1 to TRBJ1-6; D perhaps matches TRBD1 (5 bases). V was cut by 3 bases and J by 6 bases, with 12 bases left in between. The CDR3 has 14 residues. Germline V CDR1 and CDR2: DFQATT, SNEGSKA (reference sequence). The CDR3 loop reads CSASLAGSNSPLHF. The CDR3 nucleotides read TGCAGTGCTAGTCTGGCAGGGTCTAATTCACCCCTCCACTTT.

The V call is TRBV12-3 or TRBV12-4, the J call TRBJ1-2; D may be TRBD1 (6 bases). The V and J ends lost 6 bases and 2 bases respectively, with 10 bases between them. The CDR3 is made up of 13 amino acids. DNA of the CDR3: TGTGCCAGCAGCGAGGGACAAAACTATGGCTACACCTTC. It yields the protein CASSEGQNYGYTF.

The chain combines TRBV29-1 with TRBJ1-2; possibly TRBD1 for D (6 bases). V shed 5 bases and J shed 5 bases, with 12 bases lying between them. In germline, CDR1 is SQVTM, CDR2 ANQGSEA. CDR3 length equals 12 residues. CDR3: CSVPGTGYGYTF. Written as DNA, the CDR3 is TGCAGCGTTCCGGGAACAGGGTATGGCTACACCTTC.

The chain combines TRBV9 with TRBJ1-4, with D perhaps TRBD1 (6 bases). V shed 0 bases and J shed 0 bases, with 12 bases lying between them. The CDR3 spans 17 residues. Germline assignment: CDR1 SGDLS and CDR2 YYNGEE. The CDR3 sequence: CASSVGAGAATNEKLFF. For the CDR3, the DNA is TGTGCCAGCAGCGTAGGTGCAGGGGCAGCAACTAATGAAAAACTGTTTTTT.

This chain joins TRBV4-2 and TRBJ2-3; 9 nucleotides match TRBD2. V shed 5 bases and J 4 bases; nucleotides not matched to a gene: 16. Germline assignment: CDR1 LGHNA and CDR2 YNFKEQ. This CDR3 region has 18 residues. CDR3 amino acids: CASSFSWASGDGADTQYF. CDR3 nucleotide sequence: TGTGCCAGCAGCTTCTCGTGGGCTAGCGGGGATGGCGCAGATACGCAGTATTTT.

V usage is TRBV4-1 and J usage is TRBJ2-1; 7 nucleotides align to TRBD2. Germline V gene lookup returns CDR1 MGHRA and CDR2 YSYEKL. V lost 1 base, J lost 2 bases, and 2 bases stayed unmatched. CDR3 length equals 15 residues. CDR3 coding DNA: TGCGCCAGCAGCCAAGTGGGACTACCCTACAATGAGCAGTTCTTC. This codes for CASSQVGLPYNEQFF.

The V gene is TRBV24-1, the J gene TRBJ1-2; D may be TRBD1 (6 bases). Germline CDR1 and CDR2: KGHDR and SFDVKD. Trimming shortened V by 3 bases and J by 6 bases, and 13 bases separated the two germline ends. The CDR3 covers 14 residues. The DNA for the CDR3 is TGTGCCACCAGTGATGTCGCGCAGGGGAATGGCTACACCTTC. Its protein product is CATSDVAQGNGYTF.

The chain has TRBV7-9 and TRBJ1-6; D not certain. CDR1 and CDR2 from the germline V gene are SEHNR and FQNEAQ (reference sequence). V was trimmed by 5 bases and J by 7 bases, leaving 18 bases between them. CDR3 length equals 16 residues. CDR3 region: CASSRVMAGLNSPLHF. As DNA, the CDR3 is TGTGCCAGCAGCCGGGTGATGGCGGGGTTGAATTCACCCCTCCACTTT.

As DNA, the CDR3 is TGTGCCAGCAGTTACCGGGGACAGGGGATCCGAGGCTACACCTTC. The encoded protein is CASSYRGQGIRGYTF. This chain connects TRBV6-2 or TRBV6-3 to TRBJ1-2; 10 nucleotides line up with TRBD1. CDR1 is MNHEY, CDR2 SVGEGT, per germline. This CDR3 contains 15 residues. V lost 2 bases, J lost 8 bases, and 8 bases stayed unmatched.